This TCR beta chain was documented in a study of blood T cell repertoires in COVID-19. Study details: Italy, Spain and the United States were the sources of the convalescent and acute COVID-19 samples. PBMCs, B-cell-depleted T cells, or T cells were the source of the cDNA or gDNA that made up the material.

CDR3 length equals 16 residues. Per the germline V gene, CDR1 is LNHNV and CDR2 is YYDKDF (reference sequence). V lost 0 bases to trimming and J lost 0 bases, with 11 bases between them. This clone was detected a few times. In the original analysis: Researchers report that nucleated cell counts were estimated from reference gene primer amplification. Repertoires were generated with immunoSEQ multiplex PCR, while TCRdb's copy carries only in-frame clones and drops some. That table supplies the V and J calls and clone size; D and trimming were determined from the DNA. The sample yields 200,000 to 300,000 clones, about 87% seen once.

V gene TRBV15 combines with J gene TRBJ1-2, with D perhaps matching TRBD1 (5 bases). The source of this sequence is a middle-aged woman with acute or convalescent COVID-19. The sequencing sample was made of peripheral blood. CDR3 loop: CATSRDRTLANYGYTF. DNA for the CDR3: TGTGCCACCAGCAGAGATCGGACACTGGCTAACTATGGCTACACCTTC. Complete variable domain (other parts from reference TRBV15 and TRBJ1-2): DAMVIQNPRYQVTQFGKPVTLSCSQTLNHNVMYWYQQKSSQAPKLLFHYYDKDFNNEADTPDNFQSRRPNTSFCFLDIRSPGLGDTAMYLCATSRDRTLANYGYTFGSGTRLTVV.